A selection of T cell receptor beta chains follows, all from one sample in a study of T cells in localized non-small cell lung cancer. Assay used: immunoSEQ multiplex PCR; TCRdb lists only in-frame clones, some missing. The sample yields under 20,000 clones, around 90% seen once. The specimen comprised peripheral blood, sampled before any cancer treatment. These receptors originate from a woman between 40 and 69 years old with stage I lung adenocarcinoma. Each CDR3 is given with its conserved first and last residue. Fields, in order: clone size, J gene, V gene, D gene, CDR3 DNA, CDR3 protein. D genes are given only for firm matches. Rows may omit the clone size; those that give it use once, few, many or a size class.

.	TRBJ1-2	TRBV2	.	TGTGCCAGCAGGGAGGAAGTAGGAGGGGTCAACACCTTC	CASREEVGGVNTF
.	TRBJ2-4	TRBV11-3	.	TGTGCCAGCAGCCGACAGGAGGACATTCAGTACTTC	CASSRQEDIQYF
.	TRBJ1-1	TRBV30	.	TGTGCCTGGAGTGTACAGGCCTTGAACACTGAAGCTTTCTTT	CAWSVQALNTEAFF
.	TRBJ1-5	TRBV7-2	.	TGTGCCAGCAGCTTAGGGGGGTATCAGCCCCAGCATTTT	CASSLGGYQPQHF
.	TRBJ1-3	TRBV7-6	.	TGTGCCAGCAGCCCCCGGGGGACTGGAAACACCATATATTTT	CASSPRGTGNTIYF
.	TRBJ2-1	TRBV11-1	TRBD2	TGTGCCAGCAGATCAGGACTAGCGGCTCACTACAATGAGCAGTTCTTC	CASRSGLAAHYNEQFF
.	TRBJ2-1	TRBV27	TRBD2	TGTGCCAGCAGTTTATCTAGCGGGGGGACCTCCTACAATGAGCAGTTCTTC	CASSLSSGGTSYNEQFF
.	TRBJ2-5	TRBV2	TRBD2	TGTGCCAGCAGACCCCAGCGGGGGGGCGGAGAGACCCAGTACTTC	CASRPQRGGGETQYF
.	TRBJ2-1	TRBV9	TRBD2	TGTGCCAGCAGCGCAACTAGCGGGAGTTCCGATGAGCAGTTCTTC	CASSATSGSSDEQFF
.	TRBJ1-5	TRBV15	TRBD1	TGTGCCACCAGCAGAACAGGGGGCCCTGGCAATCAGCCCCAGCATTTT	CATSRTGGPGNQPQHF
.	TRBJ2-5	TRBV19	.	TGTGCCAGTAGTAGCCCCTGGGAAAAGTACTTC	CASSSPWEKYF
.	TRBJ2-7	TRBV7-2	TRBD1	TGTGCCAGCAGCGGAGGACAGGGTCACCCCTACGAGCAGTACTTC	CASSGGQGHPYEQYF
.	TRBJ1-5	TRBV5-1	TRBD1	TGCGCCAGCAGCCCGGGAGGGACAGGGAATCAGCCCCAGCATTTT	CASSPGGTGNQPQHF
once	TRBJ2-5	TRBV29-1	TRBD1	TGCAGCGCCCCCTCCTGGACAGGGTCCCAAGAGACCCAGTACTTC	CSAPSWTGSQETQYF
.	TRBJ2-6	TRBV6-5	.	TGTGCCAGCAGCCCTAGGGTATCTGGGGCCAACGTCCTGACTTTC	CASSPRVSGANVLTF
.	TRBJ1-3	TRBV18	.	TGTGCCAGCTCACCCCCAGCCATGACCTCTGGAAACACCATATATTTT	CASSPPAMTSGNTIYF
.	TRBJ2-7	TRBV28	.	TGTGCCAGCAGTTTAGGGGGTGGGGCGGGAAACTACGAGCAGTACTTC	CASSLGGGAGNYEQYF
.	TRBJ2-2	TRBV12-5	.	TGTGCTAGTGGACGGGGAGGGAACACCGGGGAGCTGTTTTTT	CASGRGGNTGELFF
.	TRBJ2-3	TRBV6-4	.	TGTGCCAGCAGTGACCCAGGAAGCACAGATACGCAGTATTTT	CASSDPGSTDTQYF
.	TRBJ2-1	TRBV6-6	TRBD1	TGTGCCAGCAGTAGGACAGGGAATGAGCAGTTCTTC	CASSRTGNEQFF
.	TRBJ2-3	TRBV25-1	TRBD1	TGTGCCACCCCGAAGGACAGGGAATCAGATACGCAGTATTTT	CATPKDRESDTQYF
.	TRBJ2-3	TRBV7-2	.	TGTGCCAGCCGCCAGGGGTTTAGCAGGGATACGCAGTATTTT	CASRQGFSRDTQYF
.	TRBJ1-5	TRBV28	.	TGTGCGGCAGGGGTCGCTCAGCCCCAGCATTTT	CAAGVAQPQHF
few	TRBJ1-1	TRBV5-1	.	TGCGCCAGCAGCTTGGCGGGGAACGCTGAAGCTTTCTTT	CASSLAGNAEAFF
.	TRBJ1-1	TRBV5-6	.	TGTGCCAGCAGCTTGCTGGGTTTGAACACTGAAGCTTTCTTT	CASSLLGLNTEAFF
once	TRBJ1-1	TRBV5-1	TRBD1	TGCGCCAGCAAGGACAGGGTAAGCACTGAAGCTTTCTTT	CASKDRVSTEAFF
few	TRBJ1-1	TRBV2	.	TGTGCCAGCAGTGGATCGACCAGACAAACTACGAACACTGAAGCTTTCTTT	CASSGSTRQTTNTEAFF
.	TRBJ2-3	TRBV6-1	.	TGTGCCAGCAGTGTCGCGGGGGCCGGCGCAGATACGCAGTATTTT	CASSVAGAGADTQYF